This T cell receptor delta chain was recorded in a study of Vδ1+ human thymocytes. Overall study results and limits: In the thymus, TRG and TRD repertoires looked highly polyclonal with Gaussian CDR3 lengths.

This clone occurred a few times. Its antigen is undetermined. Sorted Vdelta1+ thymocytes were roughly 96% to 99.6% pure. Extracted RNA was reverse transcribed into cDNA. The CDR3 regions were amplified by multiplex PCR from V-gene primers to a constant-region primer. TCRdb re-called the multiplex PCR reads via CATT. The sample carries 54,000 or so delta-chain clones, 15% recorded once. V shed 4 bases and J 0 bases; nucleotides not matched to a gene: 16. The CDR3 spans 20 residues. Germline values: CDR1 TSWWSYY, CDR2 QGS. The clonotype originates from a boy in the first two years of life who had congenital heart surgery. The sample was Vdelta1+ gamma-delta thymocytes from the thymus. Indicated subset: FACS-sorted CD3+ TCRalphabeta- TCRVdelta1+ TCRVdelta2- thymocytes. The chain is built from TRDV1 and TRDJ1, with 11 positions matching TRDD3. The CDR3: CALGVLPPGGYSWDTDKLIF. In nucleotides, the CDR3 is TGTGCTCTTGGGGTCCTCCCCCCTGGGGGATACAGTTGGGACACCGATAAACTCATCTTT.